This T cell receptor (beta chain) was observed in a study of cytomegalovirus exposure and HLA in healthy donors. V was trimmed by 3 bases and J by 8 bases, leaving 10 bases between them. In germline, CDR1 is SGHAT, CDR2 FQDESV (reference sequence). The CDR3 is made up of 12 amino acids. The PCR used 60 Vbeta and 13 Jbeta primers. Measured with immunoSEQ multiplex PCR; TCRdb has only the in-frame clones, and not every one. Here the sample spans about 130,000 clones, around 78% being singletons. The J gene is TRBJ1-1, the V gene TRBV11-1; no clear D. The sample comprised PBMCs. The sequence came from a man in his forties in good health and CMV-seronegative. CDR3 residues: CASSLSGAEAFF. CDR3 nucleotides: TGTGCCAGCAGCTTGTCGGGAGCCGAAGCTTTCTTT.